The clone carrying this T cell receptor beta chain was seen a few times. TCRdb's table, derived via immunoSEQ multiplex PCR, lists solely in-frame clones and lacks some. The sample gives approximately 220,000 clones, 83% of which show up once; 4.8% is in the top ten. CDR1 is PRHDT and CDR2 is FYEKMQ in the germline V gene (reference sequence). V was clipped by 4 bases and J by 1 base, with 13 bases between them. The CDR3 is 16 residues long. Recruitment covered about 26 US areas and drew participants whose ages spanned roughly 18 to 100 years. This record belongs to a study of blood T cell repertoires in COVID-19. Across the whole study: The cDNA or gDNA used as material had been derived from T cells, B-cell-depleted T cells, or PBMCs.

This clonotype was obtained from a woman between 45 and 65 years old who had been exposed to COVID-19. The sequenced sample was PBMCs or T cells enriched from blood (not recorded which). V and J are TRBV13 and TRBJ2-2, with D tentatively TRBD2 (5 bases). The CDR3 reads CASSSGVGRNTGELFF. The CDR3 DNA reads TGTGCCAGCAGCTCCGGGGTGGGAAGGAACACCGGGGAGCTGTTTTTT.